This T cell receptor beta chain is drawn from a study of metastatic and nonmetastatic thyroid tumors. Study details: Samples came from malignant and benign thyroid patients, and repertoires were compared across blood and tumor or nodule tissue.

General study results and limits: A significant increase in TCR beta diversity was reportedly seen in malignant thyroid tumors relative to benign nodules, in blood and tumor.

The CDR3 is 15 amino acids. Germline CDR1 and CDR2: LNHDA and SQIVND (reference sequence). Trimming took 6 bases from V and 1 from J, leaving 15 bases between them. A word on this clone: Its specificity is not known.

In the study's own analysis: To classify distant metastasis in papillary thyroid cancer, a model was built from CDR3 differences across clinicopathological groups. MiXCR was used by TCRdb to re-call the PCR reads. The V and J calls come from TCRdb's annotation, not from the publication. The table includes 35,000 to 55,000 clones, 24% detected once. Patients had received no treatment of any kind before thyroid surgery. Material for sequencing was blood. The receptor was derived from a male donor with papillary thyroid cancer or a benign thyroid nodule (not recorded which). Some clones in this sample may be carry-over from other donors' samples. The J gene is TRBJ1-1, the V gene TRBV19; D possibly corresponds to TRBD1 (5 bases). DNA for the CDR3: TGTGCCAGTAGCACGCTCGGGACGGCGAACACTGAAGCTTTCTTT. Protein sequence: CASSTLGTANTEAFF.